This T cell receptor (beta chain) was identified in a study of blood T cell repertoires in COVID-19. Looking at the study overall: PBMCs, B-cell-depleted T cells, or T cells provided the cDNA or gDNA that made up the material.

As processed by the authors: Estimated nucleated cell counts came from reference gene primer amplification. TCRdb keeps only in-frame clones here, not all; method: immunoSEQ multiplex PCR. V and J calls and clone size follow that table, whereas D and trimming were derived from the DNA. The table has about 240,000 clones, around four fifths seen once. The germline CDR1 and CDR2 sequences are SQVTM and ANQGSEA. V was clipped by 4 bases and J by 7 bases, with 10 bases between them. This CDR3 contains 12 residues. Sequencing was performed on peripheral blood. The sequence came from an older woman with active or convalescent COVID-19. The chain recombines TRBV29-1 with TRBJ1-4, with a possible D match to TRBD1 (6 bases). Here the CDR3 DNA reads TGCAGCGTTGGTACGACAGGTGAAAAACTGTTTTTT. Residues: CSVGTTGEKLFF.